Given below is one TCR beta chain in context. The antigen is unknown. There are 11 residues in the CDR3. CDR1 is SEHNR, CDR2 FQNEAQ, per germline (reference sequence). V gave up 2 bases and J gave up 5 bases, with 3 bases separating them. Sequencing was performed with immunoSEQ multiplex PCR; in TCRdb, only in-frame clones are kept and a portion is missing. The sample contains 400,000 to 500,000 clones, roughly 90% of which appear only once. This sample stems from a study of Ad26.COV2.S vaccination and SARS-CoV-2 variants. Study-wide results and caveats: TCR breadth and depth analyses may have underestimated total T cell responses.

Treatment reported: around 19 received Ad26.COV2.S at low or high dose, single or two shots; roughly 5 received placebo; per-sample allocation not given. It was on day 63 after the first vaccine or placebo injection that samples were taken. An adult donor aged 18-55 years was enrolled in Boston. This chain uses TRBV7-9 with TRBJ2-5; no clear D. Source: peripheral blood, taken in a trial of Ad26.COV2.S vaccine versus placebo. This TCR was recovered from a person aged 18-60 years who received the Ad26.COV2.S COVID-19 vaccine or a placebo. The CDR3 nucleotides read TGTGCCAGCAGCTTATGGGAGACCCAGTACTTC. It encodes CASSLWETQYF. Looking up the rest from reference TRBV7-9 and TRBJ2-5 gives the full variable domain: DTGVSQNPRHKITKRGQNVTFRCDPISEHNRLYWYRQTLGQGPEFLTYFQNEAQLEKSRLLSDRFSAERPKGSFSTLEIQRTEQGDSAMYLCASSLWETQYFGPGTRLLVL.